This note documents a single TCR beta chain sequence. Its matching antigen is unknown. Trimming pared 0 bases from V and 2 bases from J, leaving 5 bases between. The CDR3 contains 14 residues. The germline CDR1 and CDR2 sequences are MNHEY and SVGAGI. The sample comes from a study of Ad26.COV2.S vaccination and SARS-CoV-2 variants. Study details: Vaccine-arm donor from the placebo-controlled COV1001 Ad26.COV2.S trial. Once, or twice with 56 days between doses, Ad26.COV2.S was given intramuscularly.

General study findings and limits: Possible underestimation of total T cell responses by the TCR breadth and depth analyses was noted.

Assay used: immunoSEQ multiplex PCR; TCRdb lists only in-frame clones, some missing. The sample shows roughly 320,000 clones, around 84% of them seen only once. Treatment noted: 15 to 20 received Ad26.COV2.S at low or high dose, single or two shots; 5 received placebo; per-sample allocation not given. The investigators took samples on day 63 after the first vaccine or placebo injection. The administered vaccine (an Ad26 vector) expressed Wuhan-strain SARS-CoV-2 spike. V gene TRBV6-5 combines with J gene TRBJ1-3; D not resolved. This TCR derives from a person aged 18-60 years who received the Ad26.COV2.S COVID-19 vaccine or a placebo. The sample was peripheral blood, taken in a trial of Ad26.COV2.S vaccine versus placebo. CDR3 loop: CASSYSGPGNTIYF. As DNA, the CDR3 is TGTGCCAGCAGTTACTCCGGGCCTGGAAACACCATATATTTT.